The rows below give T cell receptor beta chains drawn from one sample of a study of T cells in Graves' hyperthyroidism and ophthalmopathy. TCRdb re-called the multiplex PCR reads through MiXCR, storing one row per CDR3 protein. The table lists about 350,000 distinct CDR3 sequences, roughly 18% of them singletons. Sequencing used blood. These receptors all stem from a middle-aged woman with Graves' ophthalmopathy. The CDR3 runs from the conserved cysteine through the conserved F or W. D genes are given only for firm matches. Some rows have no size entry. The others give once, few or many, or a class for an expanded clone.

TRBV27,TRBD2,many,TRBJ2-7,CASSTGTSRYEQYF,TGTGCCAGCAGTACCGGGACTAGCCGCTACGAGCAGTACTTC
TRBV12-3/TRBV12-4,TRBD2,many,TRBJ2-7,CASRAGVSYEQYF,TGTGCCAGCAGAGCGGGAGTGTCCTACGAGCAGTACTTC
TRBV12-3/TRBV12-4,-,-,TRBJ2-5,CASSRRRIQETQYF,TGTGCCAGCAGTAGAAGACGGATCCAAGAGACCCAGTACTTC
TRBV12-3/TRBV12-4,-,many,TRBJ1-3,CASSGAPGNTIYF,TGTGCCAGCAGCGGAGCCCCTGGAAACACCATATATTTT
TRBV3-1,-,many,TRBJ1-1,CASSRHPQGEAFF,TGTGCCAGCAGCCGCCATCCACAGGGTGAAGCTTTCTTT
TRBV4-1,TRBD2,many,TRBJ2-7,CASSILTRREFSYEQYF,TGCGCCAGCAGCATTCTTACGAGGCGGGAGTTCTCCTACGAGCAGTACTTC
TRBV2,-,-,TRBJ2-5,CASTARWETQYF,TGTGCCAGTACGGCCAGGTGGGAGACCCAGTACTTC
TRBV19,-,many,TRBJ1-1,CASSMRGPATEAFF,TGTGCCAGTAGTATGAGGGGACCGGCCACTGAAGCTTTCTTT
TRBV6-1,TRBD1,many,TRBJ1-3,CASSEGQDSGNTIYF,TGTGCCAGCAGCGAAGGACAGGACTCTGGAAACACCATATATTTT
TRBV11-1,-,many,TRBJ2-5,CASSPNRVGETQYF,TGTGCCAGCAGCCCAAACAGGGTTGGAGAGACCCAGTACTTC
TRBV7-2,-,many,TRBJ1-2,CASSSRLVGGFITF,TGTGCCAGCAGCTCCCGGTTGGTCGGGGGCTTCATCACCTTC
TRBV7-9,-,many,TRBJ2-5,CASSLKGGLRETQYF,TGTGCCAGCAGCCTAAAAGGTGGACTCCGAGAGACCCAGTACTTC
TRBV2,-,many,TRBJ1-5,CASKGMGNQPQHF,TGTGCCAGCAAGGGAATGGGCAATCAGCCCCAGCATTTT
TRBV15,-,many,TRBJ1-2,CATSRDQGRMLFF,TGTGCCACCAGCAGAGATCAGGGGCGCATGCTGTTCTTC
TRBV27,TRBD1,many,TRBJ1-1,CASKLLGTGGYLDTEAFF,TGTGCCAGCAAACTCCTCGGGACAGGGGGTTATTTGGACACTGAAGCTTTCTTT
TRBV19,-,many,TRBJ1-1,CASSIAEGNEAFF,TGCGCCAGTAGTATAGCAGAGGGGAATGAAGCTTTCTTT
TRBV11-2,-,many,TRBJ2-5,CASSLGGTQETQYF,TGTGCCAGCAGCTTAGGCGGCACTCAAGAGACCCAGTACTTC
TRBV7-2,-,-,TRBJ2-2,CASSLQLSRTGELFF,TGTGCCAGCAGCTTACAGTTAAGTCGGACCGGGGAGCTGTTTTTT
TRBV28,-,many,TRBJ2-5,CASRDDQETQYF,TGTGCCAGCCGGGACGACCAAGAGACCCAGTACTTC
TRBV20-1,-,many,TRBJ1-5,CSARGRPYQPQHF,TGCAGTGCTAGAGGCCGACCCTATCAGCCCCAGCATTTT
TRBV6-2/TRBV6-3,-,-,TRBJ2-6,CASSYSPRGSGANVLTF,TGTGCCAGCAGTTACTCCCCCCGGGGTTCGGGGGCCAACGTCCTGACTTTC
TRBV28,TRBD1,many,TRBJ1-1,CASSLYNRGAFF,TGTGCCAGCAGTTTATACAACAGGGGAGCTTTCTTT
TRBV20-1,TRBD2,-,TRBJ2-7,CSAQSLAGGTEQYF,TGCAGTGCTCAGTCACTAGCGGGAGGTACCGAGCAGTACTTC
TRBV20-1,TRBD2,-,TRBJ2-7,CSARMIRVEAGVIGGEQYF,TGCAGTGCTAGGATGATCCGGGTAGAAGCGGGAGTTATCGGAGGCGAGCAGTACTTC
TRBV15,-,-,TRBJ2-7,CATSRARDKYEQCF,TGTGCCACCAGCCGAGCGCGGGACAAATACGAGCAGTGCTTC
TRBV20-1,-,-,TRBJ2-7,CSARGFRSYEQYF,TGCAGTGCTAGAGGGTTTCGCTCCTACGAGCAGTACTTC
TRBV28,-,many,TRBJ2-7,CASRSHGNSYEQYF,TGTGCCAGCAGGTCGCACGGAAACTCCTACGAGCAGTACTTC
TRBV12-3/TRBV12-4,-,many,TRBJ1-5,CASSLLGPGPQHF,TGTGCCAGCAGCTTACTCGGACCGGGACCCCAGCATTTT
TRBV6-1,-,many,TRBJ2-5,CASSEGGREETQYF,TGTGCCAGCAGTGAAGGAGGCAGGGAAGAGACCCAGTACTTC
TRBV18,-,many,TRBJ1-1,CASSPRDIAEAFF,TGTGCCAGCTCACCCAGGGATATCGCTGAAGCTTTCTTT
TRBV6-5,-,many,TRBJ1-1,CASSRASGGEAFF,TGTGCCAGCAGCCGCGCCTCGGGGGGAGAAGCTTTCTTT
TRBV6-2/TRBV6-3,-,many,TRBJ2-7,CASRIAGRNYEQYF,TGTGCCAGCAGGATTGCAGGGAGAAACTACGAGCAGTACTTC
TRBV7-9,-,-,TRBJ1-2,CASTRWAGRAIGYTF,TGTGCCAGCACCCGTTGGGCAGGCCGGGCTATTGGCTACACCTTC
TRBV19,-,many,TRBJ2-7,CASSGLLSYEQYF,TGTGCCAGTAGTGGGTTACTCTCCTACGAGCAGTACTTC
TRBV20-1,-,many,TRBJ2-7,CSAPNPDSSYEQYF,TGCAGTGCCCCCAACCCGGACAGTTCCTACGAGCAGTACTTC
TRBV28,-,many,TRBJ1-2,CASSFVEGYGYTF,TGTGCCAGCAGTTTTGTTGAGGGCTATGGCTACACCTTC
TRBV28,-,many,TRBJ2-2,CASSQIWPGELFF,TGTGCCAGCAGTCAGATTTGGCCCGGGGAGCTGTTTTTT
TRBV28,-,many,TRBJ2-5,CASSWAGTRETQYF,TGTGCCAGCAGTTGGGCGGGTACGCGAGAGACCCAGTACTTC
TRBV4-1,TRBD1,many,TRBJ1-2,CASSQGQGGGYGYTF,TGCGCCAGCAGCCAGGGACAGGGAGGTGGCTATGGCTACACCTTC